This T cell receptor beta chain was sequenced in a study of T cells in localized non-small cell lung cancer. General study results and limits: In the blood, greater T cell density corresponded to longer overall survival.

TCRdb's table, derived via immunoSEQ multiplex PCR, lists solely in-frame clones and lacks some. This sample has about 26,000 clones, with approximately 89% found just once. Germline-derived CDR1 and CDR2 are LGHNA and YNFKEQ. Trimming pared 0 bases from V and 4 bases from J, leaving 15 bases between. The CDR3 has 16 amino acids. Details on this clone: What it binds is not known.

This sequence was found in a female donor over 55 with stage II squamous cell lung carcinoma. Sequenced here: peripheral blood, sampled before any cancer treatment. J is TRBJ1-2 and V is TRBV4-2; possible D gene TRBD1, 6 bases. For the CDR3, the DNA is TGTGCCAGCAGCCAAGACGCCGGGACATCTGTCTATGGCTACACCTTC. The encoded protein is CASSQDAGTSVYGYTF.